One and the same sample provided the 2 T cell receptor beta chains below, sequenced in a study of shared clonotypes between healthy human individuals. Naive CD8 populations comprised CD45RO-negative cells positively selected for CCR7, excluding terminally differentiated effector memory CD45RA+ cells. The method was immunoSEQ multiplex PCR; TCRdb's version includes in-frame clones alone and lacks a portion of them. The table has 500,000 to 700,000 clones, 90% to 95% seen once. The sample taken for sequencing was naive CD8+ T cells sorted from blood. These receptors were taken from a young woman in good health.

V and J are TRBV28 and TRBJ1-1, with D perhaps matching TRBD1 (5 bases). Trimming shortened V by 6 bases and J by 3 bases, and 17 bases separated the two germline ends. CDR1 is MDHEN and CDR2 is SYDVKM in the germline V gene. CDR3 length equals 15 residues. The CDR3 loop reads CASSIRPRADTEAFF. CDR3 nucleotide sequence: TGTGCCAGCAGCATCCGCCCCAGGGCCGACACTGAAGCTTTCTTT.

The genes are TRBV5-4 and TRBJ1-4; 9 positions match TRBD1. The V gene's germline CDR1 is SGHNT and CDR2 YYREEE (reference sequence). V gave up 2 bases and J gave up 9 bases; unmatched junction bases: 11. CDR3 length: 16 residues. CDR3 sequence (DNA): TGTGCCAGCAGCTTTGGGGGAGACAGGGGGGCGAAAAAACTGTTTTTT. Translated, it gives CASSFGGDRGAKKLFF.